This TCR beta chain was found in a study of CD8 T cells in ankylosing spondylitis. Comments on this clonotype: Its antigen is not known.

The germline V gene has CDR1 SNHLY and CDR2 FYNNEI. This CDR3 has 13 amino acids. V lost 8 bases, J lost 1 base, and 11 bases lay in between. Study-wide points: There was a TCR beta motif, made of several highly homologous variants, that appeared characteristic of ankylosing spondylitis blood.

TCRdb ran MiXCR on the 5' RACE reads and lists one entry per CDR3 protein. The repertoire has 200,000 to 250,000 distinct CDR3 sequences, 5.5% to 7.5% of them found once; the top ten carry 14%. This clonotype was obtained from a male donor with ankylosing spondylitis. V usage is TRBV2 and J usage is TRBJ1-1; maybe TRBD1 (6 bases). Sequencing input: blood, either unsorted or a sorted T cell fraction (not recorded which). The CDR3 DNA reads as TGTGCCAGCCCAGTCAGGGGGAACACTGAAGCTTTCTTT. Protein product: CASPVRGNTEAFF.